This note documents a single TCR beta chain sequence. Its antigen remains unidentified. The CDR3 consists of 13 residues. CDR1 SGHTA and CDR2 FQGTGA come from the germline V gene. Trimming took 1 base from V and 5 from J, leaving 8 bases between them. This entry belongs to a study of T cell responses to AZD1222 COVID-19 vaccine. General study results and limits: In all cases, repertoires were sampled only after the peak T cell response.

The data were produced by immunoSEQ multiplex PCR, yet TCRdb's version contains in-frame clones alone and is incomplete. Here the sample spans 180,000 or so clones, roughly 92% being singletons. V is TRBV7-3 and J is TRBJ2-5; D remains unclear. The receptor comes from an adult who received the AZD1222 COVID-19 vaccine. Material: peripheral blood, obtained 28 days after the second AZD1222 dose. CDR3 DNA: TGTGCCAGCAGCTTAAACCTAGGGGAGACCCAGTACTTC. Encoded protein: CASSLNLGETQYF.